This T cell receptor (beta chain) was recovered during a study of cytomegalovirus exposure and HLA in healthy donors listed by TCRdb under 2017. About the investigation overall: An earlier analysis of approximately 640 of the donors reported 250 to 300 Gb of sequence data and 117 million unique TCR beta sequences from 190 million or so T cells. The number of typed donors differed by locus: about 629-630 for A, B, C, DRB1 and DQB1; about 520 for DQA1; 606 for DPA1; and some 430 for DPB1. High-throughput TCR immunosequencing, statistical association of individual TCRs with disease status, and machine learning were combined to predict cytomegalovirus infection status. An earlier analysis of some 600 of the donors applied high-throughput TCR beta sequencing to assess whether each TCR beta V gene segment acted as functional or pseudogenic. Around 320 gigabases of sequencing data and around 87 million unique TCR sequences were included in an early release covering under 650 HLA-typed donors. A separate validation cohort of approximately 120 different subjects was used in addition to the roughly 700-subject first cohort. A handful of DR-DQ haplotypes were handled as single units for association and clustering because linkage in the cohort was strong. A later genetic analysis took genome-wide SNP genotypes for about 65% of the 666 donors and used that subset as a discovery cohort. Every repertoire in the discovery cohort had been generated on one and the same sequencing platform. Class I and class II HLA loci were covered by the typing at four-digit resolution. Alongside the repertoire data, information on donor age, sex, ethnicity and CMV serostatus was compiled. Rather than using new phenotypic data, the later analysis identified candidate immune exposures from TCR beta sequences and from how often those sequences occurred across donors. Using immunosequencing, the study profiled T cell repertoires from about 650 subjects and related those repertoires to cytomegalovirus serostatus. On average, approximately 250,000 unique TCR beta nucleotide sequences were sequenced per donor among several hundred genotyped donors of the cohort, with roughly 18% of those sequences being non-productive. Of the 350 to 400 genotyped donors, approximately 80% fell in the genetic ancestry cluster associated with self-reported Caucasian donors. A later analysis re-analyzed previously published TCR beta repertoires from roughly 630 donors and added high-resolution HLA genotyping to study TCR occurrence patterns. The study was designed to test whether signatures of past pathogen exposure could be identified by cataloging public T cell receptors. Results and caveats for the whole study, not just this receptor: The study listed 164 TCR beta chains as associated with cytomegalovirus. Linkage disequilibrium might explain the correlated functional status among segregating V segments, but an unknown experimental factor could not be ruled out. Cytomegalovirus status was reported to be diagnosed by the classifier with high specificity and sensitivity in both the original and validation cohorts. A later analysis found that most CMV-associated TCR beta chains appeared HLA-restricted, with HLA associations seemingly driven largely by CMV exposure. In a later analysis, 16,951 TCR beta sequences were associated with specific HLA alleles at a false discovery rate of 0.05. According to the authors, the approach could potentially be generalized to other disease states and immunological phenotypes. The sequencing pipeline was judged likely to have produced a cluster of highly shared sequence variants as a technical artifact. Roughly uniform sequencing depth across donors was assumed in presence/absence analyses, although this assumption may not hold. In a later analysis, TCR association rates were found to vary across HLA loci, with the most associated TCRs seen for DRB1 alleles and the fewest for HLA-C alleles. A later genetic analysis reported fewer N-insertions in productive TCRs among donors in an Asian-associated ancestry cluster than the roughly 720-donor mean. Across donors, most TCR sequences were observed very rarely, whereas some public TCRs were present in many individuals. Because the 87-base-pair reads could not distinguish some IMGT-functional V segments, including TRBV6-2 and TRBV6-3, those segments were excluded. This cohort had only TCR beta chains sequenced, and the lack of alpha or paired-chain data limited which features could be detected. Assigning TCR associations to individual alleles was difficult when HLA alleles, especially DR and DQ, strongly co-occurred. According to a later analysis, parvovirus B19, influenza, CMV and Epstein-Barr virus appeared linked to several top co-occurrence clusters. In vitro tests confirmed that a few of the cytomegalovirus-associated TCR beta chains recognize cytomegalovirus antigens. A later genetic analysis associated a missense DCLRE1C variant with V-gene and J-gene trimming of TCR beta chains, and an independent cohort replicated the association. Immune exposure information for the cohort was limited to CMV serostatus. A further reported finding was that TCR beta sequences accurately predicted the HLA-A and HLA-B alleles for most subjects in the first cohort. HLA typing was unavailable for some donors at each locus, so association tests used only the typed subset. In a later analysis, HLA-associated TCR beta chains showed more clonal expansion and lower generation probabilities than non-associated chains that were equally common. Because counts were too low, 15 to 20 rarely observed V segments, including chromosome 9 orphons, were excluded from the earlier analysis of around 640 of the donors. An earlier analysis of around 500 of the donors showed that most TCR beta V segments appeared in productive rearrangements either about 90% or about 30% of the time, which broadly matched IMGT annotations.

Library preparation used the immunoSEQ multiplex PCR assay. For the multiplex PCR, a mixture combining 60 forward primers for TCR Vbeta segments and 13 reverse primers for TCR Jbeta segments was used. The CDR3 region of rearranged TCR beta genes was amplified from genomic DNA by a multiplex PCR assay. The amplified TCR beta libraries were sequenced on the Illumina HiSeq System as 87-base-pair reads. The authors' pipeline ran thus. A later analysis counted about 80 million unique TCR beta chains across the 550 to 700 repertoires, and around 12 million of these chains were shared by at least two donors. Raw reads were error-corrected and collapsed into unique sequences with a nearest-neighbor algorithm that merged closely related sequences to remove PCR and sequencing errors. Alignment of CDR3 sequences to IMGT reference sequences was used to assign V, D and J gene segments. Each retained sequence needed at least a six-nucleotide match to both a V gene segment and a J gene segment. A rearrangement counted as productive if the CDR3 had no stop codons and remained in frame with V and J, and every other rearrangement counted as non-productive. Following IMGT convention, CDR3 was defined as the stretch from the second conserved V-encoded cysteine to the conserved J-encoded phenylalanine. Sequences without an unambiguous match to a single V gene segment were excluded from the earlier analysis of about 630 of the donors. In an earlier analysis of several hundred of the donors, V segments were called functional above 56.7% productive rearrangements and were called segregating when the between-donor standard deviation exceeded 5%. A statistical classification framework was built to diagnose cytomegalovirus status from the catalog of TCR beta chain sequences. A later analysis assigned V and J genes by comparing TCR nucleotide sequences with IMGT/GENE-DB human TR gene sequences. A later analysis assigned CDR3 sequences and most-parsimonious VDJ recombination scenarios with the TCRdist pipeline. In a later analysis, every TCR beta chain was defined by the combination of its CDR3 amino acid sequence and its V-gene family, and reads without a unique V-gene family were dropped. To address suspected cross-contamination and a sequencing artifact, a later analysis removed 550 to 750 highly shared, low-generation-probability nucleotide sequences. A later analysis calculated a clonal expansion index for each public chain from normalized within-repertoire ranks of inferred template counts. Generation probabilities in a later analysis came from a VDJ recombination model fitted to out-of-frame rearrangements, and those results were checked against IGoR. A later analysis scored TCR-TCR, TCR-HLA and TCR-CMV co-occurrence with hypergeometric tests, applying a repertoire-size bias correction to TCR pairs. To estimate false discovery rates, a later analysis permuted the HLA or CMV assignments 20 times. In a later analysis, co-occurring TCRs were grouped using DBSCAN, and TCRdist sequence similarity was added for clustering within HLA-allele-positive subsets. Repertoires with fewer than 30,000 or more than 120,000 public chains were left out of co-occurrence clustering, as were about five repertoires with anomalous nucleotide sharing. Drawn from immuneACCESS, this table holds only the in-frame rearrangements with V and J called that TCRdb kept. Clones are partly lost; checked studies trace under half to an unresolved V gene and leave the rest unexplained. Clonal size and the V and J genes are those of that table, whereas D and trimming came from the DNA. The table for this sample lists approximately 100,000 clones; roughly four fifths of them were counted only once. Less than 3% of the sample comes from the top ten.

The CDR3 contains 16 residues, cysteine and phenylalanine counted. Just CDR3 DNA is preserved here, 48 bases in frame from base 1. The CDR1 and CDR2 encoded by the germline V gene (reference sequence) are SEHNR and FQNEAQ. Comment on this clone: The antigen it recognizes is unknown. Sequence at one end of the junction differs from germline and may be a read error.

In total, roughly 670 healthy bone marrow donors made up the cohort. Cohort members were all nominally healthy when sampled, although unrecorded immune exposures were likely present. The donor was CMV seropositive and was included in the group of 250 to 300 seropositive cohort members. A peripheral blood sample was provided by each donor, and peripheral blood mononuclear cells were used for TCR beta sequencing. The Qiagen DNeasy Blood Extraction Kit was used to extract genomic DNA from the blood cell samples. The sequencing sample was made of PBMCs. This receptor was taken from a male donor in good health and CMV-seropositive. This receptor chain uses TRBV7-9 and TRBJ1-1; the D gene remains uncertain. The bases are TGTTCCAGCAGCTTAGTTCCAGGCCTACTGGGCACTGAAGCTTTCTTT. This sequence encodes CSSSLVPGLLGTEAFF.